This T cell receptor (beta chain) originates from a study of human T cells and chemical hapten exposure. This clonotype appeared many times. Time point given: pre-sensitization, week 0. As to treatment: therapeutic diphenylcyclopropenone sensitization with weekly scalp DPC. Germline V gene data show CDR1 as SGHTA and CDR2 as FQGTGA. CDR3 length: 13 amino acids. The V gene lost 6 bases and the J gene lost 0 bases, with 7 bases spanning the gap. TCRdb re-called the RACE reads with MiXCR, one entry per CDR3 protein. The table includes tens of thousands of distinct CDR3 sequences, around 9.4% detected once.

The sequence came from a woman aged 40 to 50 with alopecia areata. Some clones in this sample may be carry-over from other donors' samples. The source material was whole blood, sampled in connection with sensitization to the hapten diphenylcyclopropenone (DPC). The chain has TRBV7-3 and TRBJ2-3; D ambiguous. The CDR3, as DNA: TGTGCCAGCAGTCGTCAGAGCACAGATACGCAGTATTTT. This codes for CASSRQSTDTQYF.